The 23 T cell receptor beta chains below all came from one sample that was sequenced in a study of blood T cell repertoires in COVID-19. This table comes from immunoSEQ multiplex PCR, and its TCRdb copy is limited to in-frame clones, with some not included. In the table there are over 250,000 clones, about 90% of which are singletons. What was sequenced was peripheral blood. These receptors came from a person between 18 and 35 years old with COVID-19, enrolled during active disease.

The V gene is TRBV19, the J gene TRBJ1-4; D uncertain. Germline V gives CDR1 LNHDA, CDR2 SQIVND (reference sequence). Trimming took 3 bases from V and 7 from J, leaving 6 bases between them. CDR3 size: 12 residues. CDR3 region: CASSISREKLFF. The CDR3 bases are TGTGCCAGTAGTATCAGTCGTGAAAAACTGTTTTTT.

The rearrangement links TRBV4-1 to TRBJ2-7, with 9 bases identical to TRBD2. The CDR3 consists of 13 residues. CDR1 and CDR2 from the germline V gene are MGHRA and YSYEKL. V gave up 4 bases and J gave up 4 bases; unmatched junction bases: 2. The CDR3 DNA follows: TGCGCCAGCAGCCGTGCGGGGGGGTACGAGCAGTACTTC. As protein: CASSRAGGYEQYF.

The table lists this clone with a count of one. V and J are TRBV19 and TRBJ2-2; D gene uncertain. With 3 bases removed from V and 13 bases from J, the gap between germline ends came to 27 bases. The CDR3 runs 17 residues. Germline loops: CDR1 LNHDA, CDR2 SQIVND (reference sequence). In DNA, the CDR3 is TGTGCCAGTAGTATCCCTACTATGATGACGAACCCTTGGCGGCTGTTTTTT. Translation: CASSIPTMMTNPWRLFF.

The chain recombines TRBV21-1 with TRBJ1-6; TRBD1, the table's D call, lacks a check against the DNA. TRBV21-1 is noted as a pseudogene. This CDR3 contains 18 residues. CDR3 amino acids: CASTLVEGQTKTHSPLHF. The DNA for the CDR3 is TGTGCCAGCACCCTGGTGGAGGGACAGACTAAGACTCACTCACCCCTCCACTTT.

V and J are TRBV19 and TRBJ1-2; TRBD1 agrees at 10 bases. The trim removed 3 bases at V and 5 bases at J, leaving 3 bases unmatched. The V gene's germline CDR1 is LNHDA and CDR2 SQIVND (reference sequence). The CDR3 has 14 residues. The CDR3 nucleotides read TGTGCCAGTAGTATCGACAGGGGGCATTATGGCTACACCTTC. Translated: CASSIDRGHYGYTF.

This chain's CDR3 is CATILAPSGRVCVEGYEQYF. The CDR3 DNA sequence: TGTGCCACCATTTTGGCGCCTAGCGGGAGAGTGTGTGTTGAGGGCTACGAGCAGTACTTC. The chain carries TRBV24-1 and TRBJ2-7; TRBD2 aligns across 10 bases. The CDR3 contains 20 residues. From germline, CDR1 is KGHDR and CDR2 SFDVKD. V lost 8 bases to trimming and J lost 3 bases; unmatched junction nucleotides: 24.

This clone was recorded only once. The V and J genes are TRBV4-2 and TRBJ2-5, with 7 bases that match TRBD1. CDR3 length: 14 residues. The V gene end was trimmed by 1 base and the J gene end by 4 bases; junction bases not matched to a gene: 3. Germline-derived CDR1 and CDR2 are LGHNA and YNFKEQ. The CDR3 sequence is CASSQGQGPETQYF. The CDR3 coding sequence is TGTGCCAGCAGCCAAGGACAGGGTCCAGAGACCCAGTACTTC.

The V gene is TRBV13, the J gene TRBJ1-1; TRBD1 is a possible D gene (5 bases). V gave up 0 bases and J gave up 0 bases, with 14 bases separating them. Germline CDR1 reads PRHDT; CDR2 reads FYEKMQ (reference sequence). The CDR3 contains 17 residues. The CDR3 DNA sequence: TGTGCCAGCAGCTTAGGGGGACTCAAAATATTGAACACTGAAGCTTTCTTT. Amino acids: CASSLGGLKILNTEAFF.

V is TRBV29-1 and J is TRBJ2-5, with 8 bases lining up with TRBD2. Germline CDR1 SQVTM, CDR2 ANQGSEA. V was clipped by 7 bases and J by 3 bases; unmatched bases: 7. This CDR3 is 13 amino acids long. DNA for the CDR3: TGCAGCGACCTACTAGCGGATAAAGAGACCCAGTACTTC. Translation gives CSDLLADKETQYF. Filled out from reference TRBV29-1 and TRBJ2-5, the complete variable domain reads SAVISQKPSRDICQRGTSLTIQCQVDSQVTMMFWYRQQPGQSLTLIATANQGSEATYESGFVIDKFPISRPNLTFSTLTVSNMSPEDSSIYLCSDLLADKETQYFGPGTRLLVL.

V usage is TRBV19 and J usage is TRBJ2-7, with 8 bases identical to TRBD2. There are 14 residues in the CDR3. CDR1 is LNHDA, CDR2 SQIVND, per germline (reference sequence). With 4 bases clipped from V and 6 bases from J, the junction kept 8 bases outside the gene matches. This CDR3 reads CASSKSGSFGEQYF. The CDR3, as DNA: TGTGCCAGTAGTAAAAGCGGGAGCTTTGGCGAGCAGTACTTC.

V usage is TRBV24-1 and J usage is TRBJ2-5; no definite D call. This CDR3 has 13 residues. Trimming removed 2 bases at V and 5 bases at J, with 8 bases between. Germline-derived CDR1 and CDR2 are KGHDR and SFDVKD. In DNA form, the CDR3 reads TGTGCCACCAGTGATTCAGCGTATGAGACCCAGTACTTC. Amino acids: CATSDSAYETQYF.

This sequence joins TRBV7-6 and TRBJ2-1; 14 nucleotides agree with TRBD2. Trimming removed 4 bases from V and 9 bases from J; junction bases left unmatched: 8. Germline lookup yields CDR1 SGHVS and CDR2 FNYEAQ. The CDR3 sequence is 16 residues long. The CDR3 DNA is TGTGCCAGCAGCTCCATTTCGGGACTAGCGGGAGCTGAGCAGTTCTTC. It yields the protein CASSSISGLAGAEQFF.

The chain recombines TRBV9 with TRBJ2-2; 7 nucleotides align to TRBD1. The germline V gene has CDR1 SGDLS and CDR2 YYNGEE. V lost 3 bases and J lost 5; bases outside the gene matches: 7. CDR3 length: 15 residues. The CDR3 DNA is TGTGCCAGCAGCGCCCAGGACAGGCAGACCGGGGAGCTGTTTTTT. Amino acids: CASSAQDRQTGELFF.

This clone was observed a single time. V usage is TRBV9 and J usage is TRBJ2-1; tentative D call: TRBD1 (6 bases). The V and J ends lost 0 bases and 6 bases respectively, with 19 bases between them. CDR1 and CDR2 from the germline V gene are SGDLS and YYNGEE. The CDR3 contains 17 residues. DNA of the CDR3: TGTGCCAGCAGCGTAGCGCCCGGAAGGGGGTCGTCCAATGAGCAGTTCTTC. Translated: CASSVAPGRGSSNEQFF.

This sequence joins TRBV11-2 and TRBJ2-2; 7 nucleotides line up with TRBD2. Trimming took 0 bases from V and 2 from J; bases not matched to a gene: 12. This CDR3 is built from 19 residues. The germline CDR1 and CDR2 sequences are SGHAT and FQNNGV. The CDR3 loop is CASSLDRWTSLQNTGELFF. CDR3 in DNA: TGTGCCAGCAGCTTAGATCGGTGGACTAGTTTACAAAACACCGGGGAGCTGTTTTTT.

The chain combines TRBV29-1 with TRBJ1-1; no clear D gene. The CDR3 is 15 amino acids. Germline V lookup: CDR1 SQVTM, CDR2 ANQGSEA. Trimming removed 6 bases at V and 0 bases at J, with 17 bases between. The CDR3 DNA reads TGCAGCGTCCGCCCGGACTCTCTCTTGAACACTGAAGCTTTCTTT. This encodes CSVRPDSLLNTEAFF.

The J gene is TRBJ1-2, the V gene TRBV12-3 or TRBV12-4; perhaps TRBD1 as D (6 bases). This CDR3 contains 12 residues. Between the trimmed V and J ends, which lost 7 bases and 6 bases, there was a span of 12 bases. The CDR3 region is CASNPGVNGYTF. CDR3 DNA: TGTGCCAGCAACCCAGGGGTGAATGGCTACACCTTC.

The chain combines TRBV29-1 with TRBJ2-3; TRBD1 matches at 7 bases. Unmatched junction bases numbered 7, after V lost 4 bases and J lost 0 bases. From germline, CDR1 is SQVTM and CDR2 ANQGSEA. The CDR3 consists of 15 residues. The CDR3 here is CSVVPTGRSTDTQYF. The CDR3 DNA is TGCAGCGTTGTTCCGACAGGGAGAAGCACAGATACGCAGTATTTT.

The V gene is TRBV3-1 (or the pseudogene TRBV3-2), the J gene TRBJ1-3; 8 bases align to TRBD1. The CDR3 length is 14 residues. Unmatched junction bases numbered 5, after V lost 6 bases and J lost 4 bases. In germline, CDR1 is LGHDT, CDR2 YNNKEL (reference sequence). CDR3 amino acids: CASRPDRAGNTIYF. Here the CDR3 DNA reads TGTGCCAGCAGACCGGACAGGGCGGGAAACACCATATATTTT.

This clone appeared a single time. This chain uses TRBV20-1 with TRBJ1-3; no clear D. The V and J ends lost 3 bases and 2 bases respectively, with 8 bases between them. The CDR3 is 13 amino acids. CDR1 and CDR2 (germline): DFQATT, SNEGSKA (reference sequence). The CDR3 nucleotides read TGCAGTGCTAGTCGTCCTGCTGGAAACACCATATATTTT. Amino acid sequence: CSASRPAGNTIYF.

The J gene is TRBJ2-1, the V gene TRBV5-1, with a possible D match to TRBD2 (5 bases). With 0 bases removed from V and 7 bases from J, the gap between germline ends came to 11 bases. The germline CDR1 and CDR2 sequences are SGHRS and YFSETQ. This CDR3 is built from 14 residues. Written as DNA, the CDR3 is TGCGCCAGCAGCTTGGAGGCGACGGGGAATGAGCAGTTCTTC. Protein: CASSLEATGNEQFF.

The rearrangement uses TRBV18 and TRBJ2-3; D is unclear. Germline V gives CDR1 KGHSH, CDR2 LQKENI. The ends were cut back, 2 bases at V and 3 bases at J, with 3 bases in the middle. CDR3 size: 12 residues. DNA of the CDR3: TGTGCCAGCTCACCAGAGACAGATACGCAGTATTTT. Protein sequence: CASSPETDTQYF. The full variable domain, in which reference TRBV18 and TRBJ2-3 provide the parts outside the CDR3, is NAGVMQNPRHLVRRRGQEARLRCSPMKGHSHVYWYRQLPEEGLKFMVYLQKENIIDESGMPKERFSAEFPKEGPSILRIQQVVRGDSAAYFCASSPETDTQYFGPGTRLTVL.

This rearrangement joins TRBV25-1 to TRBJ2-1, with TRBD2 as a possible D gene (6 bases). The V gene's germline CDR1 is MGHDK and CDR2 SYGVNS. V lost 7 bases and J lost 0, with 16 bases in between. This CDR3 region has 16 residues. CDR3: CASTHAGTFSYNEQFF. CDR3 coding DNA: TGTGCCAGCACCCACGCCGGGACTTTCTCCTACAATGAGCAGTTCTTC.